One sample yielded the 12 T cell receptor beta chains listed below, sequenced in a study of regulatory T cells in long-lasting Graves disease. Time point defined: persistent/refractory GD, antithyroid drugs over 5 years with positive TRAb. After RNA was extracted from PBMCs, the TCR library was made from it. CDR3-region Arm-PCR and iRepertoire HTBI primers produced the TCR beta libraries. TCRdb itself ran the multiplex PCR reads through MiXCR, one entry per CDR3 protein. Of 500,000 to 700,000 distinct CDR3 sequences listed, 25% to 35% are singletons. Source: peripheral blood mononuclear cells (PBMCs), taken when the disease was refractory, from a patient treated with antithyroid drugs. The receptors shown here come from a female donor with Graves disease.

V usage is TRBV19 and J usage is TRBJ1-5; TRBD1 aligns across 8 bases. The CDR3 length is 16 residues. The V and J ends lost 3 bases and 4 bases, in that order; junction bases with no gene match: 8. The germline gives CDR1 LNHDA, CDR2 SQIVND (reference sequence). CDR3 protein: CASSILRRQGNQPQHF. The CDR3 coding sequence is TGTGCCAGTAGTATCCTCCGAAGACAGGGGAATCAGCCCCAGCATTTT. The whole variable domain, filled in from reference TRBV19 and TRBJ1-5, reads DGGITQSPKYLFRKEGQNVTLSCEQNLNHDAMYWYRQDPGQGLRLIYYSQIVNDFQKGDIAEGYSVSREKKESFPLTVTSAQKNPTAFYLCASSILRRQGNQPQHFGDGTRLSIL.

V and J are TRBV12-3 or TRBV12-4 and TRBJ2-1, with 8 positions matching TRBD2. After removal of 5 bases from V and 9 bases from J, the junction contained 12 bases not matched to a gene. This CDR3 region has 15 residues. CDR3 coding DNA: TGTGCCAGCAGTCAACGGACTAGCCCTTTGGGTGAGCAGTTCTTC. Translation gives CASSQRTSPLGEQFF.

The chain joins TRBV12-3 or TRBV12-4 to TRBJ1-5, with 7 bases fitting TRBD1. This CDR3 comprises 14 residues. J gave up 5 bases and V 5 bases, and 6 bases lay outside the gene matches. The CDR3 nucleotides read TGTGCCAGCAGTCCTCAGGGGGGGGATCAGCCCCAGCATTTT. This codes for CASSPQGGDQPQHF.

The chain is built from TRBV10-3 and TRBJ1-3, with 11 bases identical to TRBD1. V lost 0 bases, J lost 4 bases, and 5 bases stayed unmatched. CDR1 is ENHRY, CDR2 SYGVKD, per germline. The CDR3 covers 17 residues. The CDR3 sequence is CAISESRTGGQGNTIYF. The CDR3 DNA reads TGTGCCATCAGTGAGTCCCGGACAGGGGGCCAAGGAAACACCATATATTTT.

On this clonotype: A single base separates this from a much larger clone, so it may be a read error. V gene TRBV28 combines with J gene TRBJ2-7; D is possibly TRBD1 (5 bases). In germline, CDR1 is MDHEN, CDR2 SYDVKM. Trimming stripped 8 bases from V and 2 bases from J, with 10 bases between. CDR3 length equals 12 residues. The CDR3 DNA is TGTGCCAGCTTCCAGGACACCTACGAGCAGTACTTC. Protein: CASFQDTYEQYF.

About this clonotype: This may come from a read error, since a much larger clone is one base off. This sequence joins TRBV6-9 and TRBJ1-5; possibly TRBD1 for D (6 bases). V was pared by 3 bases and J by 4 bases, with 13 bases between. The CDR3 length is 15 residues. CDR1 is MNHGY and CDR2 is SVAAGI in the germline V gene. CDR3 bases: TGTGCCAGCAGTTACGAGGGGGTGAGTAATCAGCCCCAGCATTTT. It is translated as CASSYEGVSNQPQHF.

The V gene is TRBV20-1, the J gene TRBJ1-5; no definite D call. The CDR3 totals 12 residues. The germline V and J ends were trimmed by 3 bases and 7 bases, with 10 bases remaining between them. Looked up from germline, CDR1 is DFQATT and CDR2 is SNEGSKA (reference sequence). This CDR3 reads CSARAGEQPQHF. Written as DNA, the CDR3 is TGCAGTGCTAGGGCTGGGGAGCAGCCCCAGCATTTT.

This clonotype was recorded many times. The chain couples TRBV12-3 or TRBV12-4 to TRBJ1-1; D not certain. Trimming shortened V by 5 bases and J by 1 base, and 8 bases separated the two germline ends. The length of the CDR3 is 13 residues. The DNA for the CDR3 is TGTGCCAGCAGTCCCCTCCAGAACACTGAAGCTTTCTTT. The encoded protein is CASSPLQNTEAFF.

This clonotype was counted many times. The chain carries TRBV28 and TRBJ2-7, with TRBD2 as a possible D gene (5 bases). Trimming left V 6 bases short and J 0 bases short, with 12 bases between. CDR3 length: 14 amino acids. Germline V gene lookup returns CDR1 MDHEN and CDR2 SYDVKM. The CDR3, as DNA: TGTGCCAGCAGCCGACCGGGGTACTCCTACGAGCAGTACTTC. Its translation: CASSRPGYSYEQYF. Supplemented by reference TRBV28 and TRBJ2-7, the full variable domain reads DVKVTQSSRYLVKRTGEKVFLECVQDMDHENMFWYRQDPGLGLRLIYFSYDVKMKEKGDIPEGYSVSREKKERFSLILESASTNQTSMYLCASSRPGYSYEQYFGPGTRLTVT.

The chain has TRBV7-2 and TRBJ2-1; no reliable D call. The CDR3 is 12 residues long. Trimming left V 5 bases short and J 3 bases short, with 5 bases between. Germline CDR1 reads SGHTA; CDR2 reads FQGNSA. The CDR3 region is CASSTYYNEQFF. The CDR3 DNA is TGTGCCAGCAGCACCTACTACAATGAGCAGTTCTTC.

There are a few counts of this clonotype. V gene TRBV20-1 combines with J gene TRBJ2-5; 10 bases line up with TRBD2. The V segment lost 6 bases and the J segment 4 bases; nucleotides outside the gene matches: 17. In germline, CDR1 is DFQATT, CDR2 SNEGSKA (reference sequence). The CDR3 is 17 residues long. The chain's CDR3 is CSADTALAGEVRETQYF. In DNA, the CDR3 is TGCAGTGCAGATACTGCCCTAGCGGGAGAGGTGCGAGAGACCCAGTACTTC.

CDR3 region: CASSLSEVLTDTQYF. The CDR3 bases are TGTGCCAGCAGTTTATCGGAGGTCCTCACAGATACGCAGTATTTT. The chain carries TRBV27 and TRBJ2-3; D may be TRBD2 (5 bases). This CDR3 spans 15 amino acids. V gave up 0 bases and J gave up 2 bases, with 9 bases separating them. Germline V gene lookup returns CDR1 MNHEY and CDR2 SMNVEV (reference sequence).